Reported below is one T cell receptor beta chain. The antigen remains undetermined. The CDR3 consists of 11 residues. Trimming cost V 7 bases and J 6 bases, with 8 bases left between them. CDR1 and CDR2 from the germline V gene are MNHNY and SVGAGI (reference sequence). This sample is part of a study of CD8+ T cells in alopecia areata. Overall study context: A 6-month period off drug followed tofacitinib, which lasted 6 to 18 months. The study's findings and limits: Lesional scalp, especially alopecia totalis/universalis, showed higher clonality than normal scalp. Compared with mice, patients displayed less clear TCR sharing, possibly for HLA-related reasons.

Treatment of the sample: oral pan-JAK inhibitor, 5-10 mg twice daily. Reverse transcription of extracted RNA yielded cDNA, which provided the sequencing template. Clones were read by immunoSEQ multiplex PCR, and TCRdb kept only the in-frame ones, dropping some. The sample has 150,000 to 200,000 clones; roughly 53% are singletons. This receptor was taken from a human donor with alopecia areata. The rearrangement joins TRBV6-6 to TRBJ2-3; possible D gene TRBD2, 5 bases. The sample was CD8+ T cells sorted from blood, taken at week 24, from a patient treated with tofacitinib. CDR3 residues: CASTGTDTQYF. CDR3 DNA sequence: TGTGCCAGCACGGGAACTGATACGCAGTATTTT.